The clone carrying this TCR beta chain was observed a handful of times. Its antigen is not identified. The CDR3 consists of 9 residues. Germline CDR1 SEHNR, CDR2 FQNEAQ (reference sequence). V lost 8 bases and J 11 bases, leaving 4 bases between the germline ends. This sample was included in a study of T cell responses to AZD1222 COVID-19 vaccine. Study-level findings and limits: Distributed over spike, vaccine-associated CD4 TCRs predominated at 160-218 and 743-854.

Sequenced by immunoSEQ multiplex PCR; TCRdb stores in-frame clones only, minus some. In the table there are about 83,000 clones, 88% of which are singletons. Source: peripheral blood, taken on day 0 of MenACWY control vaccination. The receptor was isolated from an adult in good health. The V gene is TRBV7-9, the J gene TRBJ1-6, with unresolved D. The CDR3, as DNA: TGTGCCAGCGGTACACCCCTCCACTTT. Amino acid sequence: CASGTPLHF.